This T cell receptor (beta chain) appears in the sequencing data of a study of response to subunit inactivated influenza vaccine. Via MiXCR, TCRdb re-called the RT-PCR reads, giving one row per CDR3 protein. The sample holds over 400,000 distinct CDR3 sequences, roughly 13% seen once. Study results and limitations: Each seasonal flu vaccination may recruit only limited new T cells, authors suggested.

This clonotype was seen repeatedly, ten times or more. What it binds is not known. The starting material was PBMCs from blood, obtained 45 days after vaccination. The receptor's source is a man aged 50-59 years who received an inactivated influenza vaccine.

CDR3 residues: CASSPKQRLNTEAFF. CDR3 bases: TGTGCCAGCAGCCCTAAACAGAGATTGAACACTGAAGCTTTCTTT. The chain joins TRBV7-9 to TRBJ1-1; D unclear. Trimming took 5 bases from V and 0 from J, leaving 13 bases between them. The CDR3 totals 15 residues. Germline V lookup: CDR1 SEHNR, CDR2 FQNEAQ (reference sequence).